This entry lists 26 T cell receptor beta chains sequenced from one sample in a study of T cell responses to AZD1222 COVID-19 vaccine listed by TCRdb under 2021. Receptors were amplified or captured by the immunoSEQ multiplex PCR assay. As stored in TCRdb, this immuneACCESS dataset retains in-frame rearrangements with V and J assigned. A fraction of the clones does not appear; measured against another copy, unresolved V genes explain less than half of the discrepancy, and the remainder lacks a known reason. The sample table records 98,000 or so clones; roughly 84% of these occur just once. Together, the top ten hold about 3% of the sample. The time point label here, explained by the study, means: baseline before first vaccination. The material sequenced was peripheral blood, taken on day 0 of AZD1222 vaccination. Receptor source: an adult in good health.

This sequence joins TRBV6-1 and TRBJ1-5; D ambiguous. Trimming took 3 bases from V and 2 from J, leaving 8 bases between them. Looked up from germline, CDR1 is MNHNS and CDR2 is SASEGT. This CDR3 is 14 amino acids long. The CDR3 sequence is CASSESFGNQPQHF. CDR3 DNA: TGTGCCAGCAGTGAGTCCTTCGGCAATCAGCCCCAGCATTTT.

V is TRBV7-6 and J is TRBJ2-3; a weak D match, TRBD1 (5 bases). From germline, CDR1 is SGHVS and CDR2 FNYEAQ. Trimming pared 5 bases from V and 4 bases from J, leaving 10 bases between. The length of the CDR3 is 13 residues. Written as DNA, the CDR3 is TGTGCCAGCAGCGTCAGGGAACCAGATACGCAGTATTTT. Translated: CASSVREPDTQYF.

J is TRBJ1-2 and V is TRBV29-1; 9 nucleotides line up with TRBD1. The CDR3 loop spans 14 amino acids. The ends lost 7 bases at V and 0 bases at J; junction bases unmatched: 6. In germline, CDR1 is SQVTM, CDR2 ANQGSEA. The CDR3 region is CSAGTGNANYGYTF. CDR3 bases: TGCAGCGCCGGGACAGGGAATGCTAACTATGGCTACACCTTC. Filled out from reference TRBV29-1 and TRBJ1-2, the complete variable domain reads SAVISQKPSRDICQRGTSLTIQCQVDSQVTMMFWYRQQPGQSLTLIATANQGSEATYESGFVIDKFPISRPNLTFSTLTVSNMSPEDSSIYLCSAGTGNANYGYTFGSGTRLTVV.

This chain uses TRBV7-9 with TRBJ1-4; possibly TRBD1 for D (6 bases). Germline CDR1 and CDR2: SEHNR and FQNEAQ (reference sequence). CDR3 size: 17 residues. V shed 5 bases and J shed 6 bases, with 22 bases lying between them. The chain's CDR3 is CASSPTTGSLRDEKLFF. In DNA, the CDR3 is TGTGCCAGCAGCCCCACGACAGGCTCCCTGAGGGATGAAAAACTGTTTTTT.

As concerns this clone: The sample contains more than one DNA sequence encoding this CDR3. J is TRBJ1-1 and V is TRBV7-3; tentative D call: TRBD1 (5 bases). V was shortened by 4 bases and J by 2 bases, with 8 bases between the two germline ends. This CDR3 is built from 13 residues. In germline, CDR1 is SGHTA, CDR2 FQGTGA. CDR3: CASSSGPNTEAFF. The CDR3 DNA follows: TGTGCCAGCAGCTCGGGACCTAACACTGAAGCTTTCTTT. Variable domain in full (rest from reference TRBV7-3 and TRBJ1-1): GAGVSQTPSNKVTEKGKYVELRCDPISGHTALYWYRQSLGQGPEFLIYFQGTGAADDSGLPNDRFFAVRPEGSVSTLKIQRTERGDSAVYLCASSSGPNTEAFFGQGTRLTVV.

This clone has just a few counts. The V and J genes are TRBV7-2 and TRBJ2-5, with TRBD1 matching over 7 bases. Germline CDR1 and CDR2: SGHTA and FQGNSA. The CDR3 spans 15 residues. Trimming took 6 bases from V and 3 from J; bases not matched to a gene: 10. CDR3 nucleotide sequence: TGTGCCAGCAGATCTACAGGGGTGGTAAAAGAGACCCAGTACTTC. Translation gives CASRSTGVVKETQYF.

The chain recombines TRBV5-1 with TRBJ2-1; no clear D gene. Germline V gives CDR1 SGHRS, CDR2 YFSETQ. Trimming shortened V by 0 bases and J by 0 bases, and 4 bases separated the two germline ends. The CDR3 is made up of 14 amino acids. The CDR3 DNA follows: TGCGCCAGCAGCTTGGAGAGCTCCTACAATGAGCAGTTCTTC. Amino acids: CASSLESSYNEQFF.

The rearrangement links TRBV27 to TRBJ2-1; 7 positions agree with TRBD2. The germline CDR1 and CDR2 sequences are MNHEY and SMNVEV (reference sequence). This CDR3 is built from 15 residues. V dropped 3 bases and J dropped 3; count of bases not matched to a gene: 5. CDR3 protein: CASSFFAGDYNEQFF. The CDR3 DNA reads TGTGCCAGCAGTTTCTTTGCGGGGGACTACAATGAGCAGTTCTTC.

This clone was observed once. This chain uses TRBV10-3 with TRBJ1-3; D may be TRBD1 (5 bases). The CDR3 consists of 15 residues. Germline V gene data show CDR1 as ENHRY and CDR2 as SYGVKD. The V end lost 3 bases, the J end lost 0 bases, and 9 bases lay between the germline ends. CDR3 sequence (DNA): TGTGCCATCAGTGAAGGGGTTTACTCTGGAAACACCATATATTTT. Translated, it gives CAISEGVYSGNTIYF.

This clone was seen more than once but under ten times. The genes are TRBV6-5 and TRBJ1-1; D perhaps matches TRBD1 (5 bases). Germline values: CDR1 MNHEY, CDR2 SVGAGI. This CDR3 comprises 13 residues. V was pared by 5 bases and J by 6 bases, with 13 bases between. The CDR3 nucleotides are TGTGCCAGCAGTAGGGACGGCGGCGCTGAAGCTTTCTTT. It is translated as CASSRDGGAEAFF.

This chain connects TRBV9 to TRBJ2-1; D possibly corresponds to TRBD1 (5 bases). CDR3 length: 15 amino acids. Trimming left V 4 bases short and J 0 bases short, with 11 bases between. Germline values: CDR1 SGDLS, CDR2 YYNGEE. CDR3 DNA: TGTGCCAGCAGCCCGACAGTCCTCTCCTACAATGAGCAGTTCTTC. Its protein is CASSPTVLSYNEQFF.

V is TRBV25-1 and J is TRBJ2-5, with D maybe TRBD1 (6 bases). The CDR3 length is 14 residues. Germline V gene sequence: CDR1 MGHDK, CDR2 SYGVNS. V was trimmed by 6 bases and J by 2 bases, leaving 13 bases between them. The CDR3 region has the DNA TGTGCCAGCAGGGGAGAGAGGGGGCAAGAGACCCAGTACTTC. Its protein is CASRGERGQETQYF.

The gene calls are TRBV18 and TRBJ1-1, with D possibly being TRBD1 (5 bases). V lost 0 bases to trimming and J lost 4 bases, with 9 bases between them. In germline, CDR1 is KGHSH, CDR2 LQKENI. This CDR3 contains 14 residues. The CDR3 loop is CASSPPGVGTEAFF. CDR3 bases: TGTGCCAGCTCACCACCGGGGGTAGGCACTGAAGCTTTCTTT.

CDR3 residues: CASSLEGDRDQGYGYTF. The CDR3 coding sequence is TGTGCCAGCAGTTTAGAAGGGGACAGGGATCAGGGCTATGGCTACACCTTC. The rearrangement links TRBV28 to TRBJ1-2, with 9 positions matching TRBD1. Looked up from germline, CDR1 is MDHEN and CDR2 is SYDVKM. J gave up 4 bases and V 2 bases, and 11 bases lay outside the gene matches. The CDR3 runs 17 residues.

J is TRBJ2-3 and V is TRBV19; D unclear. CDR3 length: 13 residues. Germline V gives CDR1 LNHDA, CDR2 SQIVND (reference sequence). Trimming cost V 0 bases and J 3 bases, with 4 bases left between them. The CDR3 sequence is CASSIELTDTQYF. CDR3 coding DNA: TGTGCCAGTAGTATAGAACTAACAGATACGCAGTATTTT.

The chain recombines TRBV6-1 with TRBJ1-2; D perhaps matches TRBD1 (6 bases). The germline V gene encodes CDR1 MNHNS and CDR2 SASEGT. Deletions cut 1 base from V and 8 bases from J, with 14 bases between. The CDR3 loop spans 14 amino acids. The CDR3 DNA is TGTGCCAGCAGTGAAGAACGGGGGCGCGGGGGCTACACCTTC. Its translation: CASSEERGRGGYTF.

This clone has more than one count but fewer than ten. The chain employs TRBV28 and TRBJ1-3, with D possibly matching TRBD1 (5 bases). There are 14 residues in the CDR3. V shed 6 bases and J shed 1 base, with 10 bases lying between them. The germline V gene has CDR1 MDHEN and CDR2 SYDVKM. In DNA form, the CDR3 reads TGTGCCAGCAGAACCACAGGTTCTGGAAACACCATATATTTT. This encodes CASRTTGSGNTIYF.

The chain employs TRBV28 and TRBJ1-2, with D possibly TRBD1 on 5 matching bases. The germline V gene has CDR1 MDHEN and CDR2 SYDVKM. CDR3 length: 13 residues. V was clipped by 3 bases and J by 5 bases, with 10 bases between them. This CDR3 is CASSLARVYGYTF. In DNA form, the CDR3 reads TGTGCCAGCAGTTTGGCCAGGGTATATGGCTACACCTTC.

V gene TRBV5-1 combines with J gene TRBJ1-6; no clear D. The V end was cut by 0 bases, the J end by 7 bases, with 2 bases between. Germline-derived CDR1 and CDR2 are SGHRS and YFSETQ. The CDR3 is 12 residues long. The CDR3 loop reads CASSLENSPLHF. The CDR3, as DNA: TGCGCCAGCAGCTTGGAGAATTCACCCCTCCACTTT.

The V and J genes are TRBV2 and TRBJ2-5; D remains ambiguous. Germline CDR1 SNHLY, CDR2 FYNNEI. This CDR3 comprises 11 residues. V shed 4 bases and J shed 5 bases, with 5 bases lying between them. The DNA for the CDR3 is TGTGCCAGCAGTGTGAGGGAGACCCAGTACTTC. It is translated as CASSVRETQYF.

This chain connects TRBV29-1 to TRBJ1-2, with D unresolved. From germline, CDR1 is SQVTM and CDR2 ANQGSEA. The CDR3 runs to 12 residues. V lost 1 base and J lost 4, with 7 bases in between. The CDR3: CSVEGDSYGYTF. For the CDR3, the DNA is TGCAGCGTTGAAGGGGATTCCTATGGCTACACCTTC.

The gene calls are TRBV30 and TRBJ1-4; D gene ambiguous. Germline V gene lookup returns CDR1 GTSNPN and CDR2 SVGIG (reference sequence). The V end lost 3 bases, the J end lost 15 bases, and 20 bases lay between the germline ends. The CDR3 spans 13 residues. In nucleotides, the CDR3 is TGTGCCTGGAGGAGAGGGCCTGCTACTACGGTGTTTTTT. Translated, it gives CAWRRGPATTVFF.

This chain links TRBV7-2 with TRBJ2-1, with 10 bases that match TRBD2. The V and J ends lost 5 bases and 7 bases, in that order; junction bases with no gene match: 8. The CDR3 runs 15 residues. Germline lookup yields CDR1 SGHTA and CDR2 FQGNSA. CDR3 in DNA: TGTGCCAGCAGCCTCCAGCGGGGGGGCCTAAATGAGCAGTTCTTC. This translates into CASSLQRGGLNEQFF.

The chain combines TRBV11-2 with TRBJ1-6, with 8 bases matching TRBD1. The CDR3 totals 13 residues. Germline CDR1 SGHAT, CDR2 FQNNGV. Trimming took 8 bases from V and 4 from J; bases not matched to a gene: 1. CDR3 DNA sequence: TGTGCCAGCCGACAGGGGTATAATTCACCCCTCCACTTT. Amino acid sequence: CASRQGYNSPLHF.

The chain recombines TRBV6-5 with TRBJ2-3; D is ambiguous. From germline, CDR1 is MNHEY and CDR2 SVGAGI. The ends were cut back, 6 bases at V and 3 bases at J, with 10 bases in the middle. This CDR3 is built from 13 residues. CDR3 DNA: TGTGCCAGCAGCCTGGCTGGGACAGATACGCAGTATTTT. Residues: CASSLAGTDTQYF.

This chain links TRBV5-1 with TRBJ1-3; 9 nucleotides line up with TRBD1. This CDR3 is built from 17 residues. J lost 0 bases, V lost 0 bases, and 4 bases had no gene match. Germline values: CDR1 SGHRS, CDR2 YFSETQ. Written as DNA, the CDR3 is TGCGCCAGCAGCTTGGAGGGACAGGGACCCTCTGGAAACACCATATATTTT. It codes for CASSLEGQGPSGNTIYF.